This T cell receptor (beta chain) originates from a study of T cell responses to AZD1222 COVID-19 vaccine. General study findings and limits: Regions 160-218 and 743-854 held dominance among vaccine-associated CD4 TCRs, which spanned spike. Targets within unmutated variant regions were reportedly found for nearly half of spike-specific TCRs.

This CDR3 is built from 13 residues. Germline CDR1 reads SQVTM; CDR2 reads ANQGSEA. The V end lost 3 bases, the J end lost 0 bases, and 6 bases lay between the germline ends. The repertoire was sequenced with immunoSEQ multiplex PCR; TCRdb's copy has only in-frame clones and lacks some. This sample has roughly 190,000 clones, with just over 90% found just once. As concerns this clone: Its antigen is not identified.

The source is an adult who received the MenACWY meningococcal vaccine as a control. This specimen consisted of peripheral blood, obtained 28 days after the second dose of the MenACWY control vaccine. The rearrangement uses TRBV29-1 and TRBJ2-1; D not resolved. The CDR3 region has the DNA TGCAGCGTTGACTCGAGCTCCTACAATGAGCAGTTCTTC. Translation: CSVDSSSYNEQFF.